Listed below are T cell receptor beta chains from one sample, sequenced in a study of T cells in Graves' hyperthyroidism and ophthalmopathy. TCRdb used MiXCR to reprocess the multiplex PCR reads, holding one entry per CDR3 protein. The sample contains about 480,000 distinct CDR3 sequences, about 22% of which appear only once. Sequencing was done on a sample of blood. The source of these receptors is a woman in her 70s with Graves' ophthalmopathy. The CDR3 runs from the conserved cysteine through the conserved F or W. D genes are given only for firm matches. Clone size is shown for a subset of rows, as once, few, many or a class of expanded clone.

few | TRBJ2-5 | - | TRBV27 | TGTGCCAGCAGTTTGGAAGGGATGGAGACCCAGTACTTC | CASSLEGMETQYF
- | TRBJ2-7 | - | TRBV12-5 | TGTGCTAGTGGCCGCAGGGGTAACGAGCAGTACTTC | CASGRRGNEQYF
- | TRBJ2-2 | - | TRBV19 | TGTGCCAGTACCCTACTAGGGGGGAACACCGGGGAGCTGTTTTTT | CASTLLGGNTGELFF
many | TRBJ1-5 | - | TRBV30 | TGTGCCTGGAGTGTTGGGGGTGGCAATCAGCCCCAGCATTTT | CAWSVGGGNQPQHF
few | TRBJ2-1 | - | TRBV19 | TGTGCCAGTAGTGCCGGGGGCGGGGTCTCCTACAATGAGCAGTTCTTC | CASSAGGGVSYNEQFF
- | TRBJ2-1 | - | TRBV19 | TGTGCCAGTACCTCACCAGGGAGGGGGCTGTATAATGAGCAGTTCTTC | CASTSPGRGLYNEQFF
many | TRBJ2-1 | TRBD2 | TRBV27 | TGTGCCAGCAGCTCGGGACTAGCGGGCAGTCATAAGCAGTTCTTC | CASSSGLAGSHKQFF
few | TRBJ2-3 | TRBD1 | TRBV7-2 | TGTGCCAGCAGCTTAGTCAGTAGGACAGGGGCCGGAGATACGCAGTATTTT | CASSLVSRTGAGDTQYF
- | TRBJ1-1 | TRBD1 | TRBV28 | TGTGCCAGCAGCCCCCGGATGGGGGGACAGGGTCTGGGCACTGAAGCTTTCTTT | CASSPRMGGQGLGTEAFF
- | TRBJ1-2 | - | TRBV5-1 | TGCGCCAGCAGCCCCGAATCGACATCCGCCTATGACTACACCTTC | CASSPESTSAYDYTF
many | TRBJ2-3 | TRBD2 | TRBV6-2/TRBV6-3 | TGTGCCAGCAGTTACTCGCCAACACTAGCGGGCGACACAGATACGCAGTATTTT | CASSYSPTLAGDTDTQYF
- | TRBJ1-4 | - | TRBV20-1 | TGCAGTGCCCCAAGGGCAGGGATGGGTGAAAAACTGTTTTTT | CSAPRAGMGEKLFF
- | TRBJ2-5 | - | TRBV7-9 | TGTGCCAGCAGCTTAGCGGACATAAATGGCGAGACCCAGTACTTC | CASSLADINGETQYF
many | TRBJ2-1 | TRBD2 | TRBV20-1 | TGCAGTGCTAGTTCTTGGACTAGCAGCAATGAGCAGTTCTTC | CSASSWTSSNEQFF